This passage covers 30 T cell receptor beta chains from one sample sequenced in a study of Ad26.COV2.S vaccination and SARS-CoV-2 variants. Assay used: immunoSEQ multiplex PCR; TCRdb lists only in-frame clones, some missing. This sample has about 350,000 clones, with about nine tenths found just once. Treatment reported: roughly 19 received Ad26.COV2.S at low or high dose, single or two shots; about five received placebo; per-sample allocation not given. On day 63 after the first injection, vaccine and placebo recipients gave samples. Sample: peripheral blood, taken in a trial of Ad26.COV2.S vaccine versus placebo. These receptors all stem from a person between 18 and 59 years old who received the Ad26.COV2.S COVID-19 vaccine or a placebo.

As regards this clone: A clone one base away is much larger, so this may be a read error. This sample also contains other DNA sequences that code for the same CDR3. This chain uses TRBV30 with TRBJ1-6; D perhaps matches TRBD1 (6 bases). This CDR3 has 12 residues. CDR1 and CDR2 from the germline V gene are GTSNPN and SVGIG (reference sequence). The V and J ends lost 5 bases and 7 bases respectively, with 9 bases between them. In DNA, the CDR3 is TGTGCCTGGGGACAGACCAATTCACCCCTCCACTTT. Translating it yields CAWGQTNSPLHF.

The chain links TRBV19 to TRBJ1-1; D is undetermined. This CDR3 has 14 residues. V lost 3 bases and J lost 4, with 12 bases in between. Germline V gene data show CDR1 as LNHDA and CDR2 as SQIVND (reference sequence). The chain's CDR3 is CASSMGVEGTEAFF. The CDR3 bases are TGTGCCAGTAGTATGGGAGTTGAGGGCACTGAAGCTTTCTTT.

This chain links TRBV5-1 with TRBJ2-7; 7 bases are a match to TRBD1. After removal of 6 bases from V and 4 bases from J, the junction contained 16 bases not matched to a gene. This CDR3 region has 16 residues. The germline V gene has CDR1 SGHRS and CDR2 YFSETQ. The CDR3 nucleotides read TGCGCCAGCAACCCCGGGATGGGGGCAGGGGGTTACGAGCAGTACTTC. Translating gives CASNPGMGAGGYEQYF.

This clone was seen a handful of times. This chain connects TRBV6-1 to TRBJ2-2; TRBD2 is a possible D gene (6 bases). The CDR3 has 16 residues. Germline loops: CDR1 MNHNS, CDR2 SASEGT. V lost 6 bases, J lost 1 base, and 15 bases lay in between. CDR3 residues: CASRELATMNTGELFF. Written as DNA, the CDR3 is TGTGCCAGCAGGGAACTAGCTACGATGAACACCGGGGAGCTGTTTTTT.

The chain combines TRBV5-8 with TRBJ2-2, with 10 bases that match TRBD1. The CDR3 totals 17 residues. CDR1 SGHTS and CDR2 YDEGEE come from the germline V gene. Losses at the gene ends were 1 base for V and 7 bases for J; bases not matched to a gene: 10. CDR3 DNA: TGTGCCAGCAGCTTGAGTGCGGACAGGGGGTTTTACGGGGAGCTGTTTTTT. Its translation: CASSLSADRGFYGELFF.

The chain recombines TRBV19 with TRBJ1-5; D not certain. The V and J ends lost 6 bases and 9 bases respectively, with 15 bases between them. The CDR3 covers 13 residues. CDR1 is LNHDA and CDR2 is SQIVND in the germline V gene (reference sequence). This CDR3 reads CASREASYRPQHF. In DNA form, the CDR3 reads TGTGCCAGTAGAGAGGCCTCGTACAGGCCCCAGCATTTT.

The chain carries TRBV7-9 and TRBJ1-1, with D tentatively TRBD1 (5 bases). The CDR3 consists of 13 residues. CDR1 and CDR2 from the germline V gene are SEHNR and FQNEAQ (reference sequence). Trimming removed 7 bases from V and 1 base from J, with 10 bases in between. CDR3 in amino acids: CASIGEENTEAFF. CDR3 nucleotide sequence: TGTGCCAGCATAGGGGAAGAGAACACTGAAGCTTTCTTT.

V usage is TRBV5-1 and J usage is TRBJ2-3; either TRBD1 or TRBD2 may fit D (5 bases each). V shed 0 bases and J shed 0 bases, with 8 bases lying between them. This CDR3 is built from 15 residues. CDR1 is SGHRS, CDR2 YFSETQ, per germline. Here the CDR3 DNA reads TGCGCCAGCAGCTTGGGGGGACCAAGCACAGATACGCAGTATTTT. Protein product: CASSLGGPSTDTQYF.

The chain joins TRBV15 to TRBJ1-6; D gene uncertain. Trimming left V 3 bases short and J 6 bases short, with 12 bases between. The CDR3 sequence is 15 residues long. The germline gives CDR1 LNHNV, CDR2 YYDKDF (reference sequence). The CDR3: CATSSNTAGNSPLHF. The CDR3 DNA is TGTGCCACCAGCAGTAACACTGCCGGTAATTCACCCCTCCACTTT.

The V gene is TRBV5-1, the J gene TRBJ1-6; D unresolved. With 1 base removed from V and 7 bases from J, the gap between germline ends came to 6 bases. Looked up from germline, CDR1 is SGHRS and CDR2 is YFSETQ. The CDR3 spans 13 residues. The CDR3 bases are TGCGCCAGCAGCTTGCAGGAAAATTCACCCCTCCACTTT. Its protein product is CASSLQENSPLHF.

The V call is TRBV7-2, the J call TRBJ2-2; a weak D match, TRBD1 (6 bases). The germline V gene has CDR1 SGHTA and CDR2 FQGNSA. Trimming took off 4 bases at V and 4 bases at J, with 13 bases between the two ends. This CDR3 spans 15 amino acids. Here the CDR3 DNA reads TGTGCCAGCAGCTCAGGGGTCCCGGGCACCGGGGAGCTGTTTTTT. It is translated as CASSSGVPGTGELFF.

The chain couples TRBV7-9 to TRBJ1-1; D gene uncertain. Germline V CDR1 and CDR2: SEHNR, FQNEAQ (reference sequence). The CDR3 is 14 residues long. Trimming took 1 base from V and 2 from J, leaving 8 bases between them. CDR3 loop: CASSLEWENTEAFF. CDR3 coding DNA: TGTGCCAGCAGCTTAGAATGGGAAAACACTGAAGCTTTCTTT.

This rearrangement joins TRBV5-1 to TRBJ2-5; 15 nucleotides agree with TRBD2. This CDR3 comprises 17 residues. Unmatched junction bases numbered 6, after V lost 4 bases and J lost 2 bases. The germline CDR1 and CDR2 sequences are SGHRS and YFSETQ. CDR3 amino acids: CASSPGLAGGDQETQYF. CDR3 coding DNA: TGCGCCAGCAGCCCGGGACTAGCGGGGGGCGATCAAGAGACCCAGTACTTC.

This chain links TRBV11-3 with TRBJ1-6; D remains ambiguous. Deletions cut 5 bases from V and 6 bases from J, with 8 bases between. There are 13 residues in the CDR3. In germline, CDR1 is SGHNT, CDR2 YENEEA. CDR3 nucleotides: TGTGCCAGCAGCGCGTCGAGTAATTCACCCCTCCACTTT. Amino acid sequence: CASSASSNSPLHF.

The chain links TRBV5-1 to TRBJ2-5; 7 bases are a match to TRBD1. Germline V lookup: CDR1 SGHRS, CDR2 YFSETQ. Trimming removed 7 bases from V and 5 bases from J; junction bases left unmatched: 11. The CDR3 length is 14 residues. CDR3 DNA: TGCGCCAGCTTCCCGGCAGGGGGAGCTGAGACCCAGTACTTC. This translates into CASFPAGGAETQYF.

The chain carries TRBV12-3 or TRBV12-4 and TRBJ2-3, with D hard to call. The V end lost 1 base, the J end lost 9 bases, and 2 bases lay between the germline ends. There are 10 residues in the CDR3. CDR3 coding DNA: TGTGCCAGCAGTTTAGAGACGCAGTATTTT. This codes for CASSLETQYF.

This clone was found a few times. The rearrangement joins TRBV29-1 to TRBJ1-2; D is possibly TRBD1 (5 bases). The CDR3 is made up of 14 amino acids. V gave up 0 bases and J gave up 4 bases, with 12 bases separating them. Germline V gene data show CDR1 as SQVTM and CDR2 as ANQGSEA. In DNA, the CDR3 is TGCAGCGTTGAAGACGACTCAGGGTTCTATGGCTACACCTTC. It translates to CSVEDDSGFYGYTF.

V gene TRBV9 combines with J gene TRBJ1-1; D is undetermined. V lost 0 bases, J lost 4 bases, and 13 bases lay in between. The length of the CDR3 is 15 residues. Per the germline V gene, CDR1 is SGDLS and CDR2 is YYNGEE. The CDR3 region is CASSVERERGTEAFF. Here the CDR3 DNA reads TGTGCCAGCAGCGTAGAACGGGAGAGAGGCACTGAAGCTTTCTTT.

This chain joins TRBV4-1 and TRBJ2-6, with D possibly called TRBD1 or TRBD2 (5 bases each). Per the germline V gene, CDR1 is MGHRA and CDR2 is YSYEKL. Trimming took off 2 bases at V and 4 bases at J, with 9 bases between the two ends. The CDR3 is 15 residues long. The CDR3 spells CASSQRGAGANVLTF. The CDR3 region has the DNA TGCGCCAGCAGCCAAAGGGGAGCCGGGGCCAACGTCCTGACTTTC.

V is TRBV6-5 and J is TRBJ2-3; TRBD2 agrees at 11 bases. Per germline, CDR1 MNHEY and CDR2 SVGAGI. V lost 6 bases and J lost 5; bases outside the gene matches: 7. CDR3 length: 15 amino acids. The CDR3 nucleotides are TGTGCCAGCAGAGGAACGGGACTAGCGGAAGATACGCAGTATTTT. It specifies CASRGTGLAEDTQYF.

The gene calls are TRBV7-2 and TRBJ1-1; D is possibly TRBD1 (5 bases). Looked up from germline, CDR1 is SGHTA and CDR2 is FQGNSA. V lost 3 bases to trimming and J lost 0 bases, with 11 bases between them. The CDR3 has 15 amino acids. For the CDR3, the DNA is TGTGCCAGCAGCTTTCACGGGGGAATGAACACTGAAGCTTTCTTT. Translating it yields CASSFHGGMNTEAFF.

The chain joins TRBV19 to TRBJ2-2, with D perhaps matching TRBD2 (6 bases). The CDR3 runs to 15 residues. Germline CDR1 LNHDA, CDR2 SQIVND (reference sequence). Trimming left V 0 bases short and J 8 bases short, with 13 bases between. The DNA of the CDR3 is TGTGCCAGTAGTATAGAAGGGAGGAGCCGGGGGGAGCTGTTTTTT. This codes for CASSIEGRSRGELFF.

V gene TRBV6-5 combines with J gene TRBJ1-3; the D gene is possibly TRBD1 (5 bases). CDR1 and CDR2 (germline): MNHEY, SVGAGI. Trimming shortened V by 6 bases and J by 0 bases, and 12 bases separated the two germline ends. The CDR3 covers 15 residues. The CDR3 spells CASSRSGGSGNTIYF. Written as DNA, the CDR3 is TGTGCCAGCAGCCGCAGTGGGGGCTCTGGAAACACCATATATTTT.

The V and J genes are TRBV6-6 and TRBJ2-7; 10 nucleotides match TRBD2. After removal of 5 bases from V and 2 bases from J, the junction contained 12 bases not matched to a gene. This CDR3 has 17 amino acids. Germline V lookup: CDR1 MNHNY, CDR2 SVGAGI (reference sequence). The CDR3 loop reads CASSLGTTSGLTYEQYF. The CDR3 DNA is TGTGCCAGCAGTCTGGGGACGACTAGCGGGCTTACCTACGAGCAGTACTTC.

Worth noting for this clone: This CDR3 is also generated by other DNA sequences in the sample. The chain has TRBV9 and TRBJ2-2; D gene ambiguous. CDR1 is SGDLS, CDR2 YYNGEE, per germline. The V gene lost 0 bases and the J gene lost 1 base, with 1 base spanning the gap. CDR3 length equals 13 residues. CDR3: CASSVGNTGELFF. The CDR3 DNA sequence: TGTGCCAGCAGCGTAGGGAACACCGGGGAGCTGTTTTTT.

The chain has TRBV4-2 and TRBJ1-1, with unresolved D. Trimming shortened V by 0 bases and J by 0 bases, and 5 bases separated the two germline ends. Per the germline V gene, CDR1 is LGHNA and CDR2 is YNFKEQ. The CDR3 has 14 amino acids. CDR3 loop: CASSQDPMNTEAFF. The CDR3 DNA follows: TGTGCCAGCAGCCAAGACCCAATGAACACTGAAGCTTTCTTT.

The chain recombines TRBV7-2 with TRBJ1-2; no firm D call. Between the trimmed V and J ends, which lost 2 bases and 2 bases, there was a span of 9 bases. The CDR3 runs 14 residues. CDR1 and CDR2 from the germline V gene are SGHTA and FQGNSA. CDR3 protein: CASSLLTSNYGYTF. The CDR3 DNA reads TGTGCCAGCAGCTTACTGACTTCAAACTATGGCTACACCTTC.

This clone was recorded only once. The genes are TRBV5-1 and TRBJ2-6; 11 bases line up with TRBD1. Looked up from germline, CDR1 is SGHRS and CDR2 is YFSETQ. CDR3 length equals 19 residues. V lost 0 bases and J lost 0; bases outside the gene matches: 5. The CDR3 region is CASSLEGTGGLSGANVLTF. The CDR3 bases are TGCGCCAGCAGCTTGGAGGGGACAGGGGGACTCTCTGGGGCCAACGTCCTGACTTTC. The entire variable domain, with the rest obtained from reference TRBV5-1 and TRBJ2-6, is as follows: KAGVTQTPRYLIKTRGQQVTLSCSPISGHRSVSWYQQTPGQGLQFLFEYFSETQRNKGNFPGRFSGRQFSNSRSEMNVSTLELGDSALYLCASSLEGTGGLSGANVLTFGAGSRLTVL.

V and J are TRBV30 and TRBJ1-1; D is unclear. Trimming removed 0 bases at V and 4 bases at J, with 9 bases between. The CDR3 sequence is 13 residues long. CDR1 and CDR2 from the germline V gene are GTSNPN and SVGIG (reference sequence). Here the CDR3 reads CAWSVSLATEAFF. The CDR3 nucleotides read TGTGCCTGGAGTGTATCGCTAGCCACTGAAGCTTTCTTT. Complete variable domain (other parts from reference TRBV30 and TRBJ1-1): SQTIHQWPATLVQPVGSPLSLECTVEGTSNPNLYWYRQAAGRGLQLLFYSVGIGQISSEVPQNLSASRPQDRQFILSSKKLLLSDSGFYLCAWSVSLATEAFFGQGTRLTVV.

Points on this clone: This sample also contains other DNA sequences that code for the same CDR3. The CDR3 protein is CASSSNSPLHF. In nucleotides, the CDR3 is TGTGCCAGCAGCTCAAATTCACCCCTCCACTTT. The rearrangement links TRBV6-5 to TRBJ1-6; D is uncertain. The germline CDR1 and CDR2 sequences are MNHEY and SVGAGI. Deletions cut 6 bases from V and 7 bases from J, with 4 bases between. This CDR3 has 11 amino acids.